This T cell receptor beta chain was captured by sequencing in a study of T cells in localized non-small cell lung cancer. Study findings and constraints: Only one tumor region went through sequencing, so heterogeneity may still be there. Measurement of T cell clonality placed uninvolved adjacent lung highest, above the level in tumor. Adjacent lung held a median roughly 60 of the top 100 tumor clones. With higher T cell density in blood came longer overall survival.

TCRdb's copy holds only in-frame clones and misses some; the assay was immunoSEQ multiplex PCR. The sample yields some 30,000 clones, just under 80% seen once. In regard to this clone: The antigen is not known.

The CDR3 extends over 15 amino acids. Germline V gives CDR1 SGHDN, CDR2 FVKESK. The V and J ends lost 4 bases and 1 base, in that order; junction bases with no gene match: 4. The sequences come from peripheral blood, collected before any cancer treatment. This chain connects TRBV14 to TRBJ2-3, with 8 bases identical to TRBD1. This sequence originates from a male donor at least 60 years old with stage II squamous cell lung carcinoma. CDR3 in DNA: TGTGCCAGCAGCCGGGACAGGTTCCGCACAGATACGCAGTATTTT. Translating it yields CASSRDRFRTDTQYF. Full variable domain (remainder filled in from reference TRBV14 and TRBJ2-3): EAGVTQFPSHSVIEKGQTVTLRCDPISGHDNLYWYRRVMGKEIKFLLHFVKESKQDESGMPNNRFLAERTGGTYSTLKVQPAELEDSGVYFCASSRDRFRTDTQYFGPGTRLTVL.